The subject of this entry is one T cell receptor beta chain. No cognate antigen has been identified for it. Base quality data are lacking; no much larger clone is found one base away. The CDR3 has 11 amino acids, counting the end cysteine and phenylalanine. The DNA shown is the 33-base CDR3, in frame from base 1. The junction shows trimming of 3 bases on V and 8 bases on J, plus 7 bases between the germline ends. Looking up the germline V gene (reference sequence) yields CDR1 DFQATT and CDR2 SNEGSKA. TCRbeta CDR3 regions were amplified from genomic DNA by means of the immunoSEQ Assay, a bias-controlled multiplex PCR. Per the authors' processing: The number of nucleated cells in each sample was estimated from the amplification of reference gene primers within the assay. To quantify the absolute abundance of each unique TCRbeta CDR3 rearrangement, sequence reads were collapsed and filtered. For each sample, productive Simpson clonality was calculated as the square root of Simpson's diversity index across productive rearrangements. TCRdb carries this immuneACCESS record with in-frame sequences only. Its versions omit some clonotypes, under half of them owing to an unresolved V gene in the studies checked, with the rest unexplained. The V and J calls and clone size are taken from that table; D and trimming were inferred from the DNA. The sample data list 140,000 or so clones, and 84% of these were observed just once. In total, the top ten clones hold roughly 8.7% of the sample.

One collaborating source in Seattle enrolled patients while the patients were actively infected and followed the patients over time throughout the course of disease. Each collaborating institution followed its own protocols to collect whole blood in K2EDTA tubes. For TCRbeta analysis, collaborators shipped samples as frozen whole blood, isolated PBMCs, or DNA extracted from either of those sample types. This specimen comes from a study of blood T cell repertoires in COVID-19 (dated by TCRdb to 2019 to 2021). With regard to the full study: Samples from collaborators originated in the United States, Italy and Spain and spanned both the acute and convalescent phases of COVID-19. A freely available public database, intended as a resource for researchers studying the immune response to SARS-CoV-2, is where the repertoires were released. The dataset comprised deeply sampled blood TCRbeta repertoires from subjects exposed to, actively infected with, or recovered from COVID-19. Nearly every sample came with metadata listing a de-identified subject ID, COVID-19 status, age in years and sex. Samples were obtained from the ongoing ImmuneRACE study (first 160 participants) and from about 1,300 subjects provided by 6 global collaborators. Where HLA class I and class II types were available, the types were taken from metadata supplied by the sample provider, not from assay-based typing. The prospective study material was composed of cDNA or gDNA derived from T cells, B-cell-depleted T cells, or PBMCs.

What the authors observed across the whole study: The quantity of clinical and demographic metadata differed by source and by participant and was supplied without curation.

The sample taken for sequencing was peripheral blood. The chain joins TRBV20-1 to TRBJ1-4; no D gene can be assigned with confidence. The source of this sequence is a man aged 25-45 years with COVID-19, enrolled during active disease. The nucleotides are TGCAGTGCTAGGAACCTAGAAAAACTGTTTTTT. It codes for CSARNLEKLFF.